The rows below give T cell receptor beta chains drawn from one sample of a study of Graves' ophthalmopathy and Graves' hyperthyroidism. TCRdb analysed the multiplex PCR reads with MiXCR anew, one entry per CDR3 protein. The table shows about 620,000 distinct CDR3 sequences, with approximately 21% occurring only once. Sequencing input: peripheral blood. The receptors shown here come from a woman between 18 and 29 years old with stable Graves' hyperthyroidism. Some clones in this sample may be carry-over from other donors' samples. Each CDR3 is given with its conserved first and last residue. A D gene is named only where the DNA matches it firmly.

j_gene	v_gene	d_gene	CDR3aa
TRBJ2-6	TRBV7-4	TRBD2	CASSLSGSSGGKSSGANVLTF
TRBJ2-7	TRBV12-3/TRBV12-4	NA	CASSLGSFEEQYF
TRBJ2-7	TRBV6-2/TRBV6-3	NA	CASSYVTGPYYDQYF
TRBJ1-1	TRBV3-1	TRBD1	CASSHWDRETEAFF
TRBJ1-2	TRBV6-5	NA	CASGFGPNINYGYTF
TRBJ1-2	TRBV28	TRBD1	CASSLDRDSAIPSNYGYTF
TRBJ1-2	TRBV30	NA	CAWRSREGYTF
TRBJ2-7	TRBV4-1	TRBD1	CASSQGAYRGEQYF
TRBJ2-7	TRBV28	TRBD2	CASSGLRRETEQYF
TRBJ1-5	TRBV11-1	NA	CASSLTGSGDQPQHF
TRBJ1-6	TRBV12-3/TRBV12-4	NA	CASSPTRGNNSPLHF
TRBJ2-7	TRBV27	NA	CASSLKGDSYEQYF
TRBJ1-2	TRBV28	TRBD1	CASRTLGQGNIGDYGYTF
TRBJ1-1	TRBV6-1	NA	CASSEQGGLTEAFF
TRBJ2-7	TRBV27	NA	CASSLSAGRGLAYEQYF
TRBJ1-3	TRBV20-1	NA	CSAPGSGNTIYF
TRBJ2-7	TRBV3-1	NA	CASSRLQGYEQYF
TRBJ2-7	TRBV16	NA	CASSLSPGEQYF
TRBJ2-7	TRBV15	NA	CATSREGGQTAYEQYF
TRBJ1-1	TRBV18	NA	CASSPLGGAFF
TRBJ1-1	TRBV20-1	NA	CSAKGRSGTEAFF
TRBJ1-1	TRBV27	NA	CASRVGGRRGEAFF
TRBJ2-7	TRBV6-5	NA	CASSYARGINYEQYF
TRBJ2-5	TRBV2	NA	CATWDRATQYF
TRBJ2-7	TRBV5-5	NA	CASSFADNSYEQYF
TRBJ1-5	TRBV19	TRBD1	CASRTGRDQPQHF
TRBJ1-6	TRBV15	NA	CATSRDEESSPLHF
TRBJ1-2	TRBV7-3	TRBD1	CASSPGTGESGYTF
TRBJ2-2	TRBV19	TRBD2	CATRSGSAGTGELFF
TRBJ2-5	TRBV3-1	NA	CASSQEQGTTETQYF
TRBJ1-1	TRBV19	NA	CASSIVTDSPSTEAFF
TRBJ2-7	TRBV11-2	NA	CASSLDSGPPSYEQYF
TRBJ2-5	TRBV11-2	TRBD2	CASSFRASGGQETQYF
TRBJ1-1	TRBV12-3/TRBV12-4	NA	CASSPLSRSEAFF
TRBJ2-7	TRBV6-1	NA	CASRQRTPVFVYEQYF
TRBJ2-2	TRBV6-1	NA	CASTLRGAEYTGELFF
TRBJ2-2	TRBV2	NA	CASSEAARVGTGELFF
TRBJ1-1	TRBV6-5	NA	CASSYQPSMNTEAFF
TRBJ1-6	TRBV20-1	NA	CSAGPPTVNNSPLHF
TRBJ2-5	TRBV12-3/TRBV12-4	NA	CASSSQARETQYF
TRBJ1-5	TRBV2	NA	CASSLRFQPQHF
TRBJ2-7	TRBV28	NA	CASSQGGRDRQYF